Listed below are T cell receptor beta chains from one sample, sequenced in a study of T cells in Graves' hyperthyroidism and ophthalmopathy. TCRdb reanalysed the multiplex PCR reads using MiXCR and keeps one entry per CDR3 protein. The table includes fewer than 900,000 distinct CDR3 sequences, around 17% detected once. The sample was blood. All receptors come from a man aged 18 to 30 with Graves' hyperthyroidism. The conserved cysteine and the conserved F or W are not part of the CDR3 here.

v_gene: TRBV28
j_gene: TRBJ2-7
CDR3aa: ASSRDKFVFYEQY

v_gene: TRBV11-3
j_gene: TRBJ2-1
CDR3aa: ASRKLGESGNEQF

v_gene: TRBV30
j_gene: TRBJ2-5
CDR3aa: AWTLGIRETQY

v_gene: TRBV4-3
j_gene: TRBJ2-1
CDR3aa: ASSARLAVLNEQF

v_gene: TRBV7-2
j_gene: TRBJ1-1
CDR3aa: ASSPIDGGNTEAF

v_gene: TRBV27
j_gene: TRBJ1-1
CDR3aa: ASSLSHQGPSFWTEAF

v_gene: TRBV6-1
j_gene: TRBJ1-5
CDR3aa: ATRGTGNQPQH

v_gene: TRBV28
j_gene: TRBJ1-1
CDR3aa: ASSLPLERVNTEAF

v_gene: TRBV30
j_gene: TRBJ2-1
CDR3aa: AWSGLAVDEQF

v_gene: TRBV12-5
j_gene: TRBJ2-7
CDR3aa: ASGLALTGTSVPYEQY

v_gene: TRBV28
j_gene: TRBJ2-3
CDR3aa: ASSPTVPGADTQY

v_gene: TRBV25-1
j_gene: TRBJ2-6
CDR3aa: ASSETRYSSGANVLT

v_gene: TRBV27
j_gene: TRBJ2-5
CDR3aa: ASSFLTKTQY

v_gene: TRBV4-2
j_gene: TRBJ2-2
CDR3aa: ASSQEWRANTGELF

v_gene: TRBV10-1
j_gene: TRBJ1-5
CDR3aa: ASSESGDGQPQH

v_gene: TRBV29-1
j_gene: TRBJ2-2
CDR3aa: SVSQGAWAGELF

v_gene: TRBV20-1
j_gene: TRBJ2-7
CDR3aa: SARDTVNYEQY

v_gene: TRBV7-9
j_gene: TRBJ1-2
CDR3aa: ASSLAEGYGYT

v_gene: TRBV29-1
j_gene: TRBJ2-7
CDR3aa: SVETVNSYEQY

v_gene: TRBV15
j_gene: TRBJ2-5
CDR3aa: ATSRDQRETQY

v_gene: TRBV10-1
j_gene: TRBJ1-5
CDR3aa: ATPGHNQPQH

v_gene: TRBV7-9
j_gene: TRBJ2-5
CDR3aa: ASSLDLAQETQY

v_gene: TRBV20-1
j_gene: TRBJ2-5
CDR3aa: SARGTTQETQY

v_gene: TRBV19
j_gene: TRBJ2-3
CDR3aa: ASKASGGFTDTQY

v_gene: TRBV7-3
j_gene: TRBJ1-5
CDR3aa: ASSLTWGQPQH

v_gene: TRBV27
j_gene: TRBJ2-3
CDR3aa: ASSFSRTADTQY

v_gene: TRBV28
j_gene: TRBJ1-1
CDR3aa: ASSSPTGLNTEAF

v_gene: TRBV29-1
j_gene: TRBJ2-1
CDR3aa: SVVVWGGYDEQF

v_gene: TRBV9
j_gene: TRBJ1-1
CDR3aa: ASSVGYRANTEAF

v_gene: TRBV6-1
j_gene: TRBJ2-1
CDR3aa: ASRLTSGAGDEQF

v_gene: TRBV7-3
j_gene: TRBJ2-7
CDR3aa: ASSLIPEYEQY

v_gene: TRBV15
j_gene: TRBJ1-1
CDR3aa: ATSRAGYLNTEAF

v_gene: TRBV2
j_gene: TRBJ2-1
CDR3aa: ASHAGTSQF

v_gene: TRBV7-9
j_gene: TRBJ2-5
CDR3aa: ASSLPLGTRGRSSPQETQY

v_gene: TRBV12-3/TRBV12-4
j_gene: TRBJ2-1
CDR3aa: ASSFSGRGPPNEQF

v_gene: TRBV30
j_gene: TRBJ1-5
CDR3aa: AWSRDSNNQPQH

v_gene: TRBV5-1
j_gene: TRBJ2-6
CDR3aa: ASRETGTPSGANVLT

v_gene: TRBV29-1
j_gene: TRBJ2-7
CDR3aa: SVRDRFDEQY